The next 27 T cell receptor beta chains were all read from a single sample in a study of T cell repertoires in aging, cancer and after chemotherapy. Amplification of TCR beta used genomic DNA extracted from peripheral blood. TRB rearrangements spanning V, D and J were amplified using mixed TRB-A/B primers. TCRdb ran MiXCR on the multiplex PCR reads and lists one entry per CDR3 protein. The repertoire has more than 15,000 distinct CDR3 sequences, over 45% of them found once; the top ten carry 10% to 13%. Sample: blood. Receptor source: a human donor in good health.

The rearrangement joins TRBV27 to TRBJ2-1; 12 bases map to TRBD1. Trimming cost V 3 bases and J 8 bases; bases outside gene matches: 11. In germline, CDR1 is MNHEY, CDR2 SMNVEV (reference sequence). This CDR3 is built from 17 residues. CDR3 loop: CASSFFLPGTGGDEQFF. CDR3 bases: TGTGCCAGCAGTTTCTTCCTCCCCGGGACAGGGGGCGATGAGCAGTTCTTC.

The V gene is TRBV27, the J gene TRBJ2-2; D is undetermined. The CDR3 spans 11 residues. CDR1 is MNHEY, CDR2 SMNVEV, per germline (reference sequence). Trimming took off 0 bases at V and 7 bases at J, with 0 bases between the two ends. CDR3 coding DNA: TGTGCCAGCAGTTTATCCGGGGAGCTGTTTTTT. Protein product: CASSLSGELFF.

This clonotype was observed a few times. This chain links TRBV15 with TRBJ2-1, with TRBD2 matching 12 bases. J gave up 4 bases and V 3 bases, and 4 bases lay outside the gene matches. The CDR3 contains 16 residues. Germline values: CDR1 LNHNV, CDR2 YYDKDF (reference sequence). CDR3 DNA sequence: TGTGCCACCAGCAGCCCTAGCGGGAGGGAATACAATGAGCAGTTCTTC. Its protein is CATSSPSGREYNEQFF.

The chain employs TRBV7-9 and TRBJ2-7, with D possibly being TRBD1 (5 bases). The CDR3 totals 13 residues. Germline loops: CDR1 SEHNR, CDR2 FQNEAQ (reference sequence). Trimming took 6 bases from V and 0 from J, leaving 9 bases between them. The CDR3 region has the DNA TGTGCCAGCAGGTTGACAGTCTCCTACGAGCAGTACTTC. Translated: CASRLTVSYEQYF. Based on the CDR3 plus reference TRBV7-9 and TRBJ2-7, the full variable domain is DTGVSQNPRHKITKRGQNVTFRCDPISEHNRLYWYRQTLGQGPEFLTYFQNEAQLEKSRLLSDRFSAERPKGSFSTLEIQRTEQGDSAMYLCASRLTVSYEQYFGPGTRLTVT.

Within the sample, this clonotype is medium-sized (0.01 to 0.1%). The DNA is left out, because the CDR3 cannot be placed on it with certainty; the CDR3 is given as TCRdb lists it. The chain recombines TRBV29-1 with TRBJ2-3; the table gives TRBD2 as D, unverified against the DNA. CDR1 and CDR2 (germline): SQVTM, ANQGSEA. The CDR3 region is 12 residues in length, termini included. CDR3 protein: CSVGPGTDTQYF.

The chain has TRBV6-5 and TRBJ1-6; D ambiguous. Germline assignment: CDR1 MNHEY and CDR2 SVGAGI. The CDR3 spans 14 residues. Between the trimmed V and J ends, which lost 5 bases and 6 bases, there was a span of 11 bases. CDR3 DNA sequence: TGTGCCAGCAGTGAGGGTCGGGTTAATTCACCCCTCCACTTT. Its translation is CASSEGRVNSPLHF.

This clonotype was recorded a few times. The V and J genes are TRBV30 and TRBJ1-5; 10 bases line up with TRBD1. The CDR3 sequence is 18 residues long. V shed 1 base, J shed 0 bases, and the junction held 9 bases outside the gene matches. CDR1 and CDR2 from the germline V gene are GTSNPN and SVGIG (reference sequence). DNA for the CDR3: TGTGCCTGGAGTGCTACCTTGACAGGGGGCTATAGCAATCAGCCCCAGCATTTT. Translation: CAWSATLTGGYSNQPQHF.

In its sample, this clonotype is medium-sized. The rearrangement uses TRBV29-1 and TRBJ2-7, with 9 bases lining up with TRBD1. Trimming took 7 bases from V and 2 from J; bases not matched to a gene: 9. CDR1 and CDR2 from the germline V gene are SQVTM and ANQGSEA. CDR3 size: 14 residues. The CDR3 region is CSASEGQGPYEQYF. In nucleotides, the CDR3 is TGCAGCGCCTCCGAAGGACAGGGGCCCTACGAGCAGTACTTC.

This clonotype was found a few times. The chain employs TRBV6-5 and TRBJ2-2, with 10 bases lining up with TRBD2. In germline, CDR1 is MNHEY, CDR2 SVGAGI. This CDR3 has 15 residues. Trimming cost V 6 bases and J 1 base; bases outside gene matches: 2. CDR3 bases: TGTGCCAGCAGGAGGACTAGCGGGAACACCGGGGAGCTGTTTTTT. Translation gives CASRRTSGNTGELFF.

The chain carries TRBV12-3 or TRBV12-4 and TRBJ2-3; D possibly corresponds to TRBD1 (5 bases). The ends were cut back, 7 bases at V and 3 bases at J, with 20 bases in the middle. The CDR3 length is 16 residues. The CDR3 region has the DNA TGTGCCAGCACCCGTACGCAGGGTTATGGAACAGATACGCAGTATTTT. Translated: CASTRTQGYGTDTQYF.

The chain couples TRBV27 to TRBJ2-7, with 14 bases aligning to TRBD2. The germline CDR1 and CDR2 sequences are MNHEY and SMNVEV (reference sequence). The CDR3 is 14 amino acids. The V gene end was trimmed by 6 bases and the J gene end by 7 bases; junction bases not matched to a gene: 5. CDR3: CASSPRLAGGEQYF. The CDR3 DNA reads as TGTGCCAGCAGCCCAAGACTAGCGGGAGGGGAGCAGTACTTC.

This clonotype was picked up a small number of times. This sequence joins TRBV5-6 and TRBJ2-7, with a tentative D call TRBD1 (5 bases). Trimming took off 4 bases at V and 4 bases at J, with 12 bases between the two ends. CDR1 and CDR2 from the germline V gene are SGHDT and YYEEEE. The CDR3 contains 13 residues. CDR3 protein: CASSRGHQYEQYF. CDR3 DNA sequence: TGTGCCAGCAGCCGCGGACACCAATACGAGCAGTACTTC.

The genes are TRBV30 and TRBJ1-2, with TRBD1 identical over 8 bases. The CDR3 is 13 residues long. V was pared by 2 bases and J by 6 bases, with 5 bases of the junction left unmatched. Germline V gives CDR1 GTSNPN, CDR2 SVGIG (reference sequence). DNA of the CDR3: TGTGCCTGGAGTTTCACAGGGGGGGATGGCTACACCTTC. Protein product: CAWSFTGGDGYTF. Based on the CDR3 plus reference TRBV30 and TRBJ1-2, the full variable domain is SQTIHQWPATLVQPVGSPLSLECTVEGTSNPNLYWYRQAAGRGLQLLFYSVGIGQISSEVPQNLSASRPQDRQFILSSKKLLLSDSGFYLCAWSFTGGDGYTFGSGTRLTVV.

This clonotype turned up a few times. In DNA, the CDR3 is TGTGCCAGCAGTTACGTGGGGGGGACCCAGTACTTC. This translates into CASSYVGGTQYF. The chain recombines TRBV6-5 with TRBJ2-5; TRBD2 might be the D (6 bases). V was clipped by 2 bases and J by 7 bases, with 8 bases between them. CDR1 is MNHEY and CDR2 is SVGAGI in the germline V gene. This CDR3 has 12 residues.

The gene calls are TRBV12-3 or TRBV12-4 and TRBJ2-1; D is uncertain. The CDR3 sequence is 13 residues long. The ends were cut back, 2 bases at V and 6 bases at J, with 8 bases in the middle. This CDR3 is CASSLNSGNEQFF. The CDR3 DNA sequence: TGTGCCAGCAGTTTAAACTCGGGCAATGAGCAGTTCTTC.

This sequence joins TRBV30 and TRBJ2-1; D may be TRBD1 or TRBD2 (5 bases each). The CDR3 loop spans 17 amino acids. Germline assignment: CDR1 GTSNPN and CDR2 SVGIG (reference sequence). V was pared by 0 bases and J by 6 bases, with 21 bases between. DNA for the CDR3: TGTGCCTGGAGTGTAGTCGTCCGGACACTAGGAGGCAATGAGCAGTTCTTC. Amino acids: CAWSVVVRTLGGNEQFF.

The chain is built from TRBV14 and TRBJ2-1; 10 positions match TRBD2. The CDR3 length is 18 residues. Germline V CDR1 and CDR2: SGHDN, FVKESK. V was pared by 0 bases and J by 4 bases, with 9 bases of the junction left unmatched. In nucleotides, the CDR3 is TGTGCCAGCAGCCAAGACGGGTTAGAACTAGCGGGGTACAATGAGCAGTTCTTC. Protein: CASSQDGLELAGYNEQFF. The variable domain in full, with the rest retrieved from reference TRBV14 and TRBJ2-1, is EAGVTQFPSHSVIEKGQTVTLRCDPISGHDNLYWYRRVMGKEIKFLLHFVKESKQDESGMPNNRFLAERTGGTYSTLKVQPAELEDSGVYFCASSQDGLELAGYNEQFFGPGTRLTVL.

Only a few counts were recorded for this clonotype. The rearrangement links TRBV19 to TRBJ1-1, with TRBD1 matching 8 bases. The germline gives CDR1 LNHDA, CDR2 SQIVND (reference sequence). The CDR3 is 14 residues long. V gave up 6 bases and J gave up 5 bases; unmatched junction bases: 8. The CDR3: CASSDRGLSTEAFF. CDR3 in DNA: TGTGCCAGTAGCGACAGGGGTCTGTCAACTGAAGCTTTCTTT.

Worth noting for this clonotype: A much larger clone differs from this one at a single base, so this may be a read error. This chain connects TRBV29-1 to TRBJ2-2, with D perhaps being TRBD1 or TRBD2 (5 bases each). The CDR3 is 13 residues long. Looked up from germline, CDR1 is SQVTM and CDR2 is ANQGSEA. The CDR3 coding sequence is TGCAGCGCCCGGGACGGGAACACCGGGGAGCCGTTTTTT. Translated, it gives CSARDGNTGEPFF.

The rearrangement uses TRBV15 and TRBJ2-1; D gene uncertain. CDR1 and CDR2 (germline): LNHNV, YYDKDF (reference sequence). Trimming left V 2 bases short and J 7 bases short, with 6 bases between. The CDR3 contains 12 residues. This CDR3 reads CATSRYRNEQFF. The CDR3 DNA reads as TGTGCCACCAGCAGATATCGGAATGAGCAGTTCTTC.

The rearrangement uses TRBV24-1 and TRBJ2-7, with 11 positions matching TRBD2. Germline V gives CDR1 KGHDR, CDR2 SFDVKD. The CDR3 sequence is 15 residues long. Unmatched junction bases numbered 4, after V lost 3 bases and J lost 4 bases. The DNA of the CDR3 is TGTGCCACCAGTGATCCGACTAGCGGGGTATACGAGCAGTACTTC. Residues: CATSDPTSGVYEQYF.

The genes are TRBV6-5 and TRBJ2-2, with no clear D. Trimming removed 1 base at V and 2 bases at J, with 11 bases between. The CDR3 has 16 residues. Germline V gene data show CDR1 as MNHEY and CDR2 as SVGAGI. The CDR3 here is CASSYFPGRNTGELFF. The DNA of the CDR3 is TGTGCCAGCAGTTACTTCCCAGGCAGAAACACCGGGGAGCTGTTTTTT.

The chain combines TRBV6-5 with TRBJ1-6; weak D call: TRBD1 (6 bases). This CDR3 contains 15 residues. Trimming shortened V by 5 bases and J by 4 bases, and 12 bases separated the two germline ends. Germline V CDR1 and CDR2: MNHEY, SVGAGI. The DNA of the CDR3 is TGTGCCAGCAGTGGCGGACAGCCATATAATTCACCCCTCCACTTT. This sequence encodes CASSGGQPYNSPLHF.

This clonotype was counted between two and nine times. J is TRBJ2-5 and V is TRBV15; D is undetermined. Germline loops: CDR1 LNHNV, CDR2 YYDKDF (reference sequence). This CDR3 spans 12 amino acids. The germline V and J ends were trimmed by 4 bases and 3 bases, with 6 bases remaining between them. CDR3 nucleotides: TGTGCCACCAGCAAACAGAAAGAGACCCAGTACTTC. Protein sequence: CATSKQKETQYF.

V usage is TRBV27 and J usage is TRBJ2-7, with D unclear. CDR1 and CDR2 (germline): MNHEY, SMNVEV (reference sequence). V shed 4 bases and J shed 2 bases, with 15 bases lying between them. The CDR3 spans 15 residues. CDR3 sequence (DNA): TGTGCCAGCAGTTCCTACCCGTCGGTAACCTACGAGCAGTACTTC. Its protein is CASSSYPSVTYEQYF.

The chain is built from TRBV6-2 or TRBV6-3 and TRBJ1-5; 9 nucleotides agree with TRBD1. Germline lookup yields CDR1 MNHEY and CDR2 SVGEGT. CDR3 length equals 18 residues. Losses at the gene ends were 2 bases for V and 0 bases for J; bases not matched to a gene: 8. CDR3 loop: CASSYETGGPYSNQPQHF. The CDR3 nucleotides read TGTGCCAGCAGTTACGAGACAGGGGGTCCCTATAGCAATCAGCCCCAGCATTTT.

In its sample, this clonotype ranks as medium-sized. The V call is TRBV15, the J call TRBJ2-3; D tentatively fits TRBD1 or TRBD2 (5 bases each). V lost 3 bases, J lost 2 bases, and 12 bases lay in between. From germline, CDR1 is LNHNV and CDR2 YYDKDF (reference sequence). This CDR3 is built from 15 residues. CDR3 residues: CATSRGEGPTDTQYF. Here the CDR3 DNA reads TGTGCCACCAGCAGGGGGGAAGGACCCACAGATACGCAGTATTTT.